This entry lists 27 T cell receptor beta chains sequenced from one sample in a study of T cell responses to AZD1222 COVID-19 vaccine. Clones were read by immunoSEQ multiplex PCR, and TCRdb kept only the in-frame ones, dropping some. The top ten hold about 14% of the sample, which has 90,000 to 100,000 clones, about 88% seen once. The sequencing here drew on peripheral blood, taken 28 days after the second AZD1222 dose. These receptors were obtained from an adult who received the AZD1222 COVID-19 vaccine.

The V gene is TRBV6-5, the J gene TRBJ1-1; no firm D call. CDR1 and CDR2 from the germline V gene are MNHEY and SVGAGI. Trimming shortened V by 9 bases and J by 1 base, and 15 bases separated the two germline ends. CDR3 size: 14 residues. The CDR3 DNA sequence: TGTGCCAGTACCGATAGACTTCCGAACACTGAAGCTTTCTTT. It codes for CASTDRLPNTEAFF.

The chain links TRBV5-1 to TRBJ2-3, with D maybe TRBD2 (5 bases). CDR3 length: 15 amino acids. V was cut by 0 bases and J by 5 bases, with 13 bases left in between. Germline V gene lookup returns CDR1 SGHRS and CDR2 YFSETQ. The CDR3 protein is CASSLDEIGIDTQYF. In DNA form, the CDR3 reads TGCGCCAGCAGCTTGGACGAAATCGGGATAGATACGCAGTATTTT. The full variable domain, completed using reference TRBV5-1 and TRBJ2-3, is KAGVTQTPRYLIKTRGQQVTLSCSPISGHRSVSWYQQTPGQGLQFLFEYFSETQRNKGNFPGRFSGRQFSNSRSEMNVSTLELGDSALYLCASSLDEIGIDTQYFGPGTRLTVL.

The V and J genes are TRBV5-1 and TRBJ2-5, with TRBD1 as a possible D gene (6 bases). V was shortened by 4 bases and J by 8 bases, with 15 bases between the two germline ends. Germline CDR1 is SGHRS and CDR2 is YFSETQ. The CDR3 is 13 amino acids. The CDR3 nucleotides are TGCGCCAGCAGCGAACCAGGGGAACGAACCCAGTACTTC. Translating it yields CASSEPGERTQYF.

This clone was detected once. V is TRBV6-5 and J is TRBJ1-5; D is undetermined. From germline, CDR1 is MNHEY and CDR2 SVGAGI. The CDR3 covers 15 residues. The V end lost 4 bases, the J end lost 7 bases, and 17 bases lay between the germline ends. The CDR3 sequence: CASSWTLNSGQPQHF. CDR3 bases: TGTGCCAGCAGTTGGACCCTAAACAGTGGACAGCCCCAGCATTTT.

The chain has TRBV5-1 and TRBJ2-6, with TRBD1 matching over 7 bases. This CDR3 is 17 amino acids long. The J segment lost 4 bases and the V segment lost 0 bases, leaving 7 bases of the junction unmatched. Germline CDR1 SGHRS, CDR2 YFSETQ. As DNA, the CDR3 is TGCGCCAGCAGCTTGGTAAGGGGGCGGCCCGGGGCCAACGTCCTGACTTTC. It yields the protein CASSLVRGRPGANVLTF.

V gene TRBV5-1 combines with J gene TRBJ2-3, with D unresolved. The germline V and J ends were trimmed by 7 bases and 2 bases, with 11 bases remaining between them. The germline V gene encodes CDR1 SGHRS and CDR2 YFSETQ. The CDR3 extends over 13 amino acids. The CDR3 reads CASASTPTDTQYF. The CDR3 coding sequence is TGCGCCAGCGCATCGACCCCCACAGATACGCAGTATTTT. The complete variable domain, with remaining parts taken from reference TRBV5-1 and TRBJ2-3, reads KAGVTQTPRYLIKTRGQQVTLSCSPISGHRSVSWYQQTPGQGLQFLFEYFSETQRNKGNFPGRFSGRQFSNSRSEMNVSTLELGDSALYLCASASTPTDTQYFGPGTRLTVL.

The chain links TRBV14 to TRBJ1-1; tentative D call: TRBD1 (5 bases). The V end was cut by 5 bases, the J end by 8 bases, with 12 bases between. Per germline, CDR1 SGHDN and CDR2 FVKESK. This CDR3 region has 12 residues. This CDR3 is CASSYLRGEAFF. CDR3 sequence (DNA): TGTGCCAGCAGCTACCTCCGGGGCGAAGCTTTCTTT.

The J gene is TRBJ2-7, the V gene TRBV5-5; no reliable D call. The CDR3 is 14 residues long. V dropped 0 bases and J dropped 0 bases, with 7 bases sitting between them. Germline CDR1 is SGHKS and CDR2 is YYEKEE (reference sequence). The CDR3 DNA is TGTGCCAGCAGCTTGGTTCCAGGCTCCTACGAGCAGTACTTC. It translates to CASSLVPGSYEQYF.

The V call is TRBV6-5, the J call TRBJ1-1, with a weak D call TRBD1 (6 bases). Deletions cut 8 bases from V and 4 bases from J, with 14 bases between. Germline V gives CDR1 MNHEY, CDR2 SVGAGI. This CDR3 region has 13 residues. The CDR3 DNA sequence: TGTGCCAGCCAGTTAGGGGGTGGCACTGAAGCTTTCTTT. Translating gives CASQLGGGTEAFF.

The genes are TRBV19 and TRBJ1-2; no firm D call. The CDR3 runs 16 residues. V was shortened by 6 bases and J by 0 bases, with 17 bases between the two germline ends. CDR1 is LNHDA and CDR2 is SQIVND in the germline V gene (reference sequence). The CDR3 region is CASSRRQRDTNYGYTF. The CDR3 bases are TGTGCCAGTAGCCGGCGCCAAAGAGATACTAACTATGGCTACACCTTC.

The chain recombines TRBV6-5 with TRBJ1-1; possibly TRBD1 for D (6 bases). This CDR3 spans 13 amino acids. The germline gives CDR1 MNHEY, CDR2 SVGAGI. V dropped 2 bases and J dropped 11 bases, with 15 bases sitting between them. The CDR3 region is CASSYDRRSLAFF. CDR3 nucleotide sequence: TGTGCCAGCAGTTACGACAGGCGCAGTCTTGCTTTCTTT.

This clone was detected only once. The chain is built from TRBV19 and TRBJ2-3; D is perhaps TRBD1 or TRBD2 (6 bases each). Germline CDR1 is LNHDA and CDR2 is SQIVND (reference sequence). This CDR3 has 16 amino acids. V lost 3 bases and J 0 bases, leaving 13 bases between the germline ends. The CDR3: CASSMGGGTSTDTQYF. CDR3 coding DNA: TGTGCCAGTAGTATGGGGGGCGGTACTAGCACAGATACGCAGTATTTT.

The CDR3 bases are TGTGCCAGCAGCTACAAGGGAACGACCGGGGAGCTGTTTTTT. It specifies CASSYKGTTGELFF. This chain joins TRBV5-4 and TRBJ2-2; D call uncertain. Between the trimmed V and J ends, which lost 3 bases and 5 bases, there was a span of 11 bases. From germline, CDR1 is SGHNT and CDR2 YYREEE (reference sequence). The CDR3 runs 14 residues. The variable domain in full, with the rest retrieved from reference TRBV5-4 and TRBJ2-2, is ETGVTQSPTHLIKTRGQQVTLRCSSQSGHNTVSWYQQALGQGPQFIFQYYREEENGRGNFPPRFSGLQFPNYSSELNVNALELDDSALYLCASSYKGTTGELFFGEGSRLTVL.

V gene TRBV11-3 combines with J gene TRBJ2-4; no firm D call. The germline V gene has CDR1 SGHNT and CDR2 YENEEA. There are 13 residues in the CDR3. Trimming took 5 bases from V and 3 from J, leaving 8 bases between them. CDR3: CASSPLGKNIQYF. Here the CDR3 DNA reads TGTGCCAGCAGCCCCCTCGGCAAAAACATTCAGTACTTC.

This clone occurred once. The CDR3 loop is CASSEGLAGVGELFF. The CDR3 DNA sequence: TGTGCCAGCAGCGAGGGACTAGCGGGAGTCGGGGAGCTGTTTTTT. This chain connects TRBV9 to TRBJ2-2; TRBD2 matches at 14 bases. This CDR3 spans 15 amino acids. V dropped 3 bases and J dropped 7; count of bases not matched to a gene: 2. Per germline, CDR1 SGDLS and CDR2 YYNGEE.

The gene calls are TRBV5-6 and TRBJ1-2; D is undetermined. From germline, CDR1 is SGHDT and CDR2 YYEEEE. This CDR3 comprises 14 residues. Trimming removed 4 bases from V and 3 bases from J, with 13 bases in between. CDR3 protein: CASSPRPAHYGYTF. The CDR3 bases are TGTGCCAGCAGCCCCCGCCCCGCACACTATGGCTACACCTTC.

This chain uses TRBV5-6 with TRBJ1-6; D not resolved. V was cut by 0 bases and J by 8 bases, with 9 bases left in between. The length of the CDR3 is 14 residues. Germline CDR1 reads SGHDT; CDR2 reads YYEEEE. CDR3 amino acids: CASSLERYDSPLHF. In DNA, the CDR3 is TGTGCCAGCAGCTTGGAACGGTATGATTCACCCCTCCACTTT.

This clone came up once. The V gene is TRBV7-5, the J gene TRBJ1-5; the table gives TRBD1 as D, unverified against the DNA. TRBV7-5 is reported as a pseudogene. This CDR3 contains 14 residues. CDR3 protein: CARTPDRVIQPQHF. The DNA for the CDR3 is TGTGCCAGAACCCCGGACAGGGTAATCCAGCCCCAGCATTTT.

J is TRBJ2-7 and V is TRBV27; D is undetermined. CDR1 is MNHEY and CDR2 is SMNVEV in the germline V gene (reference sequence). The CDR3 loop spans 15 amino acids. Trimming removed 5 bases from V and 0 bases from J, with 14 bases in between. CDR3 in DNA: TGTGCCAGCAGTCCCGGCGGTTCGACCTCCTACGAGCAGTACTTC. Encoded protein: CASSPGGSTSYEQYF.

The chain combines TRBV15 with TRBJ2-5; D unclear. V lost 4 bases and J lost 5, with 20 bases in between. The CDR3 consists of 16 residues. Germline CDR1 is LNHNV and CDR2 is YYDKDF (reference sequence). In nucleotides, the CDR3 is TGTGCCACCAGCAAATCCTCCACACCTTCCAGGGAGACCCAGTACTTC. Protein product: CATSKSSTPSRETQYF.

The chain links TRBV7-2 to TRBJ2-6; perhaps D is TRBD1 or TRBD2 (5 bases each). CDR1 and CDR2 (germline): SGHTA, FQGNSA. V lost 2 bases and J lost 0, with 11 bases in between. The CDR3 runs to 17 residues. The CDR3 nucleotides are TGTGCCAGCAGCTTACCAGGGAGCCCCTCTGGGGCCAACGTCCTGACTTTC. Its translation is CASSLPGSPSGANVLTF.

The CDR3 loop is CASSPREGPGETQYF. The CDR3, as DNA: TGTGCCAGCTCACCACGGGAAGGCCCCGGAGAGACCCAGTACTTC. The V gene is TRBV18, the J gene TRBJ2-5; no firm D call. Germline values: CDR1 KGHSH, CDR2 LQKENI. The CDR3 is 15 residues long. Deletions cut 1 base from V and 4 bases from J, with 13 bases between.

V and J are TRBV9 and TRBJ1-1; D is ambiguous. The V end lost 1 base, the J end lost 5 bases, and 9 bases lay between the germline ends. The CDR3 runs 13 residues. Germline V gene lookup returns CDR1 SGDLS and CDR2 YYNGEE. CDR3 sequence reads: CASSVYAGTEAFF. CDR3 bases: TGTGCCAGCAGCGTATATGCCGGGACTGAAGCTTTCTTT. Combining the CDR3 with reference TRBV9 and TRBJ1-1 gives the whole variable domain DSGVTQTPKHLITATGQRVTLRCSPRSGDLSVYWYQQSLDQGLQFLIQYYNGEERAKGNILERFSAQQFPDLHSELNLSSLELGDSALYFCASSVYAGTEAFFGQGTRLTVV.

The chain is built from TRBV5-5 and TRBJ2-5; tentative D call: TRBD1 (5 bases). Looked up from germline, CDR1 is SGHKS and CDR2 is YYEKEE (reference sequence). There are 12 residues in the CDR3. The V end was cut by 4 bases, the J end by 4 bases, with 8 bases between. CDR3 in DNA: TGTGCCAGCAGCAACCAGGGAGAGACCCAGTACTTC. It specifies CASSNQGETQYF. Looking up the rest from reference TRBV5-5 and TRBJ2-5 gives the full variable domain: DAGVTQSPTHLIKTRGQQVTLRCSPISGHKSVSWYQQVLGQGPQFIFQYYEKEERGRGNFPDRFSARQFPNYSSELNVNALLLGDSALYLCASSNQGETQYFGPGTRLLVL.

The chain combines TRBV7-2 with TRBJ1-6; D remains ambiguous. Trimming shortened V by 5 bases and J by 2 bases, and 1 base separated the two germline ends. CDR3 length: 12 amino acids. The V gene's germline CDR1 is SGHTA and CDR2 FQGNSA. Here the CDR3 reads CASSAYNSPLHF. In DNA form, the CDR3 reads TGTGCCAGCAGCGCCTATAATTCACCCCTCCACTTT.

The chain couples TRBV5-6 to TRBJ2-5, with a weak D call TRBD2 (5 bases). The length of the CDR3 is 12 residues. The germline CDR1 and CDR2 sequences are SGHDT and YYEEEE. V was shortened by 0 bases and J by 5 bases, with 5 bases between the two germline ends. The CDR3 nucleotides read TGTGCCAGCAGCTTGGGGGAGGAGACCCAGTACTTC. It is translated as CASSLGEETQYF. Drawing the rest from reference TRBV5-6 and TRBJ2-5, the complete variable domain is DAGVTQSPTHLIKTRGQQVTLRCSPKSGHDTVSWYQQALGQGPQFIFQYYEEEERQRGNFPDRFSGHQFPNYSSELNVNALLLGDSALYLCASSLGEETQYFGPGTRLLVL.

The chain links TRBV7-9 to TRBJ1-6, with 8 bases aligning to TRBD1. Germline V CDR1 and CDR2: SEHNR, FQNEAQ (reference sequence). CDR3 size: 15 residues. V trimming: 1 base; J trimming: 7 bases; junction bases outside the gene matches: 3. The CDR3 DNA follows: TGTGCCAGCAGCTTAGTACAGGGGGAGAATTCACCCCTCCACTTT. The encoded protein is CASSLVQGENSPLHF.